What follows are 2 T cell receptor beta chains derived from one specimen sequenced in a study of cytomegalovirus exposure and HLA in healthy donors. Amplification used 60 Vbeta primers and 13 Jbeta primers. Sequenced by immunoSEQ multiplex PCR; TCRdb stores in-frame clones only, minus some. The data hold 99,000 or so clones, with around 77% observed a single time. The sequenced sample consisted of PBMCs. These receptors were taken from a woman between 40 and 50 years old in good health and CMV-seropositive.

The CDR3 reads CASSPRGRVGYTF. CDR3 bases: TGTGCCAGCAGCCCGAGAGGGAGGGTGGGCTACACCTTC. The chain combines TRBV5-8 with TRBJ1-2; D remains unclear. Germline V gene lookup returns CDR1 SGHTS and CDR2 YDEGEE. The CDR3 has 13 residues. Trimming took 4 bases from V and 8 from J, leaving 15 bases between them.

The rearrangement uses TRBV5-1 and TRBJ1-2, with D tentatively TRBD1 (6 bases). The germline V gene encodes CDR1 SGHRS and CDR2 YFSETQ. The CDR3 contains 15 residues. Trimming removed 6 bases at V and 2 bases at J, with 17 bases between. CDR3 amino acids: CASTPGDRSNYGYTF. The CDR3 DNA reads TGCGCCAGCACCCCCGGTGACAGGTCCAACTATGGCTACACCTTC.